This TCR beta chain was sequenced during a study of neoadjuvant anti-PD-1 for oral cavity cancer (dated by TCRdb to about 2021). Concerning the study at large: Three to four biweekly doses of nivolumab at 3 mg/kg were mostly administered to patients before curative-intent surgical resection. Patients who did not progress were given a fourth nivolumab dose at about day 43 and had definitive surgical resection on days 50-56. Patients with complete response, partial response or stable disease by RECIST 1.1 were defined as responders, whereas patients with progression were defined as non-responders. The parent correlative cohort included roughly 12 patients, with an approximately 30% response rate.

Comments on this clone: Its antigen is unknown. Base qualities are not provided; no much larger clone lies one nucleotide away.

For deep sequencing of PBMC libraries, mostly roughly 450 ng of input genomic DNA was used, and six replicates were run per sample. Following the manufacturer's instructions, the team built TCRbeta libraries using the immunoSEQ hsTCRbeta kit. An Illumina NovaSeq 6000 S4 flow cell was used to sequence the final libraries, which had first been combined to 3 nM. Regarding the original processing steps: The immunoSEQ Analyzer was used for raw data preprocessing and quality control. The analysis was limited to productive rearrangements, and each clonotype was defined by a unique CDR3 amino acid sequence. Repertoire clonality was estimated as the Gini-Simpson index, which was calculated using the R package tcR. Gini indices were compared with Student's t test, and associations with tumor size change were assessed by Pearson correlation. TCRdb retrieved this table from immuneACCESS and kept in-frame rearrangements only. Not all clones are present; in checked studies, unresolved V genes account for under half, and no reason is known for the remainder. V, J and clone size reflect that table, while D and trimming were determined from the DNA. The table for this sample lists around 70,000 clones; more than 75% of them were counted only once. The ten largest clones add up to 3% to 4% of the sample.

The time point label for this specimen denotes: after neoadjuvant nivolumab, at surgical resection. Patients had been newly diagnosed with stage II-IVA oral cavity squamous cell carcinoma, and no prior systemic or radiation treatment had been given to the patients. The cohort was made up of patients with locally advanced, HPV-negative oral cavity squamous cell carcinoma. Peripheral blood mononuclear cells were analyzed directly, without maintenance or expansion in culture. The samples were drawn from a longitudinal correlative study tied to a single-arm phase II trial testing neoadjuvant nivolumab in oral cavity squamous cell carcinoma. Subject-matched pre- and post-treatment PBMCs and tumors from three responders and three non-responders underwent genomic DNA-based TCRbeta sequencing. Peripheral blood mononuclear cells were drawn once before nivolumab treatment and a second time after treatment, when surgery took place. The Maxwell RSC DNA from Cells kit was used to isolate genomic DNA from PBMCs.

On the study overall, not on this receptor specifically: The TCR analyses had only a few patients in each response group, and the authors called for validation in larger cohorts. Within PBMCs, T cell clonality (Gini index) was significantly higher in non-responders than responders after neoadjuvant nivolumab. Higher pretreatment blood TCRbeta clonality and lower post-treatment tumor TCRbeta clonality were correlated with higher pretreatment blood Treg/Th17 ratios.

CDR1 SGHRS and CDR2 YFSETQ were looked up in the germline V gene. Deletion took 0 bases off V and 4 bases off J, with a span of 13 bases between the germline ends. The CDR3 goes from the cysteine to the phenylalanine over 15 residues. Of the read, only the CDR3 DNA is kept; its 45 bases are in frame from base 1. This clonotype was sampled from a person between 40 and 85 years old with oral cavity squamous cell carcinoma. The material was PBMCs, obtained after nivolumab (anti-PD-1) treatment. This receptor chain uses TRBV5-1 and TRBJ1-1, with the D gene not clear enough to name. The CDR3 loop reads CASSLAPDIFTEAFF. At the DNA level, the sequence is TGCGCCAGCAGCTTGGCCCCGGATATTTTCACTGAAGCTTTCTTT.